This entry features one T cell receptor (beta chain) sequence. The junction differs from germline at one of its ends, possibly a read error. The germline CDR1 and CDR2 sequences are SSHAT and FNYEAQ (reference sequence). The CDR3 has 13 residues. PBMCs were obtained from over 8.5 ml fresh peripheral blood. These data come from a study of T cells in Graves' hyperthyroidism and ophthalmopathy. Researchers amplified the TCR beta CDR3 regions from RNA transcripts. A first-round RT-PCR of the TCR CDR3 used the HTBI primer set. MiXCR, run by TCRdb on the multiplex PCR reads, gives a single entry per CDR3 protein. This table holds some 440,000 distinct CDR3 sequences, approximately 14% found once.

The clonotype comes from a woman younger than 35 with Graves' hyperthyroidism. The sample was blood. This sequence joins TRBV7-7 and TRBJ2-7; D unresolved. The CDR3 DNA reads TGTGCTAGCAGCGCCTCGGTGGGTGGCGAGCAGTACTTC. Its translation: CASSASVGGEQYF.